Below are 19 T cell receptor beta chains sequenced from a single sample in a study of shared clonotypes between healthy human individuals. CD45RO-negative, CCR7-positively selected cells formed the naive CD8 fraction, excluding terminally differentiated effector memory CD45RA+ cells. Clones were read by immunoSEQ multiplex PCR, and TCRdb kept only the in-frame ones, dropping some. The data hold 1.5 million to 2.5 million clones, with roughly 95% observed a single time. The sequenced sample was naive CD8+ T cells sorted from blood. The receptors come from a man younger than 35 in good health.

The chain uses TRBV4-1 and TRBJ2-1, with D hard to call. The CDR3 is 12 residues long. The germline CDR1 and CDR2 sequences are MGHRA and YSYEKL. V shed 5 bases and J shed 8 bases, with 10 bases lying between them. The CDR3 protein is CASSYALDEQFF. DNA for the CDR3: TGCGCCAGCAGCTATGCCTTGGATGAGCAGTTCTTC.

The chain recombines TRBV6-6 with TRBJ2-7, with TRBD1 matching 10 bases. CDR3 length equals 16 residues. The junction had 4 bases not matched to a gene; V was cut back by 2 bases and J by 0 bases. The germline V gene encodes CDR1 MNHNY and CDR2 SVGAGI (reference sequence). The CDR3 region has the DNA TGTGCCAGCAGTTACCCCCGGGACAGGGGCTCCTACGAGCAGTACTTC. Its translation: CASSYPRDRGSYEQYF.

The CDR3: CASSSGPLVGAKNIQYF. In DNA, the CDR3 is TGTGCCAGCAGCTCCGGACCCCTGGTGGGGGCCAAAAACATTCAGTACTTC. The V gene is TRBV5-6, the J gene TRBJ2-4, with D uncertain. This CDR3 spans 17 amino acids. CDR1 and CDR2 (germline): SGHDT, YYEEEE. V lost 3 bases and J lost 1, with 17 bases in between.

The genes are TRBV5-1 and TRBJ2-7, with TRBD1 identical over 7 bases. Trimming removed 2 bases from V and 1 base from J; junction bases left unmatched: 3. The length of the CDR3 is 14 residues. Germline values: CDR1 SGHRS, CDR2 YFSETQ. The CDR3 loop is CASSFGQDSYEQYF. The CDR3 nucleotides read TGCGCCAGCAGCTTTGGACAGGATTCCTACGAGCAGTACTTC.

The chain joins TRBV7-9 to TRBJ2-2; possible D gene TRBD2, 6 bases. V was pared by 0 bases and J by 4 bases, with 15 bases between. CDR1 and CDR2 (germline): SEHNR, FQNEAQ (reference sequence). The CDR3 has 17 residues. DNA for the CDR3: TGTGCCAGCAGCTTAGCGCGAGGGGACTCGGCCACCGGGGAGCTGTTTTTT. This gives the protein CASSLARGDSATGELFF.

Turning to this clone: Other nucleotide sequences from this sample produce the same CDR3. The chain employs TRBV5-4 and TRBJ2-7, with D possibly being TRBD1 or TRBD2 (6 bases each). The CDR3 covers 13 residues. Between the trimmed V and J ends, which lost 4 bases and 2 bases, there was a span of 10 bases. Germline assignment: CDR1 SGHNT and CDR2 YYREEE (reference sequence). The CDR3 loop reads CASSLGGPYEQYF. The CDR3 DNA reads as TGTGCCAGCAGCCTCGGGGGCCCCTACGAGCAGTACTTC.

The chain combines TRBV11-2 with TRBJ2-5; D remains unclear. CDR3 size: 13 residues. Trimming removed 0 bases at V and 0 bases at J, with 2 bases between. Germline CDR1 and CDR2: SGHAT and FQNNGV. The CDR3 region has the DNA TGTGCCAGCAGCTTAGAAGACCAAGAGACCCAGTACTTC. Translated: CASSLEDQETQYF. The full variable domain, with the rest looked up from reference TRBV11-2 and TRBJ2-5, is EAGVAQSPRYKIIEKRQSVAFWCNPISGHATLYWYQQILGQGPKLLIQFQNNGVVDDSQLPKDRFSAERLKGVDSTLKIQPAKLEDSAVYLCASSLEDQETQYFGPGTRLLVL.

The CDR3 region is CASSSSGNEQFF. The DNA for the CDR3 is TGTGCCAGCAGCTCATCAGGCAATGAGCAGTTCTTC. The chain is built from TRBV5-4 and TRBJ2-1, with D uncertain. CDR1 and CDR2 from the germline V gene are SGHNT and YYREEE (reference sequence). Trimming pared 3 bases from V and 6 bases from J, leaving 7 bases between. This CDR3 is built from 12 residues.

The J gene is TRBJ2-7, the V gene TRBV5-1; weak D call: TRBD1 (6 bases). The germline V gene has CDR1 SGHRS and CDR2 YFSETQ. Trimming left V 3 bases short and J 2 bases short, with 12 bases between. This CDR3 has 14 residues. The CDR3 DNA reads as TGCGCCAGCAGCTCTGGACAGCTACCCTACGAGCAGTACTTC. This translates into CASSSGQLPYEQYF.

This clone was detected only once. V is TRBV7-6 and J is TRBJ1-1, with D uncertain. This CDR3 contains 13 residues. The germline gives CDR1 SGHVS, CDR2 FNYEAQ. V was shortened by 3 bases and J by 4 bases, with 9 bases between the two germline ends. The CDR3 nucleotides are TGTGCCAGCAGCTTTCGGGTCTCCACTGAAGCTTTCTTT. Amino acid sequence: CASSFRVSTEAFF.

This sequence joins TRBV9 and TRBJ2-2; 8 positions match TRBD1. The CDR3 loop spans 17 amino acids. V trimming: 3 bases; J trimming: 8 bases; junction bases outside the gene matches: 15. Germline V lookup: CDR1 SGDLS, CDR2 YYNGEE. The CDR3 bases are TGTGCCAGCAGCGCCCGAACGGGACAGGTGCGGTATGGGGAGCTGTTTTTT. Encoded protein: CASSARTGQVRYGELFF.

V is TRBV4-1 and J is TRBJ2-1; a weak D match, TRBD2 (6 bases). The CDR3 loop spans 17 amino acids. Germline assignment: CDR1 MGHRA and CDR2 YSYEKL. V gave up 3 bases and J gave up 0 bases, with 15 bases separating them. The CDR3 sequence is CASSHVTSSYSYNEQFF. As DNA, the CDR3 is TGCGCCAGCAGCCACGTAACTAGCAGCTACTCCTACAATGAGCAGTTCTTC.

The chain has TRBV19 and TRBJ2-1, with a possible D match to TRBD2 (7 bases). The CDR3 has 15 amino acids. Deletions cut 2 bases from V and 5 bases from J, with 13 bases between. Germline V gene sequence: CDR1 LNHDA, CDR2 SQIVND (reference sequence). The CDR3 spells CASSIWGGGNNEQFF. For the CDR3, the DNA is TGTGCCAGTAGTATATGGGGGGGCGGAAACAATGAGCAGTTCTTC.

The J gene is TRBJ2-5, the V gene TRBV10-3; D is unclear. Between the trimmed V and J ends, which lost 6 bases and 5 bases, there was a span of 13 bases. From germline, CDR1 is ENHRY and CDR2 SYGVKD. CDR3 length: 13 amino acids. The CDR3 bases are TGTGCCATCAGGCAAGAAACACGGGAGACCCAGTACTTC. Translated, it gives CAIRQETRETQYF.

This rearrangement joins TRBV11-2 to TRBJ2-3, with D perhaps being TRBD1 or TRBD2 (5 bases each). Germline CDR1 and CDR2: SGHAT and FQNNGV. The germline V and J ends were trimmed by 3 bases and 5 bases, with 12 bases remaining between them. CDR3 length equals 14 residues. The CDR3 region is CASSFNQGRDTQYF. The CDR3 DNA sequence: TGTGCCAGCAGCTTTAACCAGGGACGAGATACGCAGTATTTT.

The chain couples TRBV11-2 to TRBJ1-1; 8 bases are shared with TRBD1. Germline CDR1 SGHAT, CDR2 FQNNGV. V gave up 1 base and J gave up 5 bases; unmatched junction bases: 12. This CDR3 has 17 amino acids. CDR3 region: CASSLGQGTPQGTEAFF. CDR3 nucleotide sequence: TGTGCCAGCAGCTTAGGACAGGGGACACCCCAGGGAACTGAAGCTTTCTTT.

V and J are TRBV4-1 and TRBJ2-7; 8 bases match TRBD1. The CDR3 sequence is 13 residues long. After removal of 5 bases from V and 2 bases from J, the junction contained 2 bases not matched to a gene. Germline values: CDR1 MGHRA, CDR2 YSYEKL. The CDR3 sequence: CASSDRGTYEQYF. CDR3 bases: TGCGCCAGCAGCGACAGGGGTACCTACGAGCAGTACTTC.

Notes on this clone: The same CDR3 can be traced to other DNA sequences in this sample. The V and J genes are TRBV19 and TRBJ2-1, with no clear D. V was pared by 3 bases and J by 9 bases, with 12 bases between. This CDR3 has 13 residues. Germline values: CDR1 LNHDA, CDR2 SQIVND (reference sequence). The CDR3 DNA follows: TGTGCCAGTAGTATCGTGCCAGGCGGTGAGCAGTTCTTC. Translation: CASSIVPGGEQFF.

CDR3 residues: CASSLGDESNQPQHF. In DNA form, the CDR3 reads TGTGCCAGCAGCCTGGGGGACGAAAGCAATCAGCCCCAGCATTTT. The chain uses TRBV5-8 and TRBJ1-5; tentatively, D is TRBD1 (5 bases). This CDR3 region has 15 residues. From germline, CDR1 is SGHTS and CDR2 YDEGEE. Trimming shortened V by 4 bases and J by 1 base, and 12 bases separated the two germline ends.